The present entry profiles one TCR beta chain with its context. Its target is not known. The source of the sample is a study of shared clonotypes between healthy human individuals. Study details: Per donor, three plates held CD4 naive cells, three held CD4 memory, two held CD8 naive and one held CD8 memory. Study conclusions and caveats: All-four-donor shared clonotypes had higher generation probabilities than non-shared clonotypes did. Naive subsets usually exceeded memory subsets in estimated richness.

V was trimmed by 2 bases and J by 4 bases, leaving 16 bases between them. The CDR3 sequence is 15 residues long. Germline V lookup: CDR1 SGHKS, CDR2 YYEKEE (reference sequence). Some clones are missing from TCRdb's copy, which holds only in-frame ones; the method was immunoSEQ multiplex PCR. The table lists about 340,000 clones, about 70% of them singletons. The gene calls are TRBV5-5 and TRBJ2-7, with D tentatively TRBD1 (6 bases). The source material was memory CD4+ T cells sorted from blood. Subset meaning: CD45RA-negative fraction. This TCR was recovered from a man aged 30-40 years in good health. CDR3 in amino acids: CASSLAGTSLYEQYF. CDR3 bases: TGTGCCAGCAGCTTAGCCGGGACAAGCCTATACGAGCAGTACTTC.